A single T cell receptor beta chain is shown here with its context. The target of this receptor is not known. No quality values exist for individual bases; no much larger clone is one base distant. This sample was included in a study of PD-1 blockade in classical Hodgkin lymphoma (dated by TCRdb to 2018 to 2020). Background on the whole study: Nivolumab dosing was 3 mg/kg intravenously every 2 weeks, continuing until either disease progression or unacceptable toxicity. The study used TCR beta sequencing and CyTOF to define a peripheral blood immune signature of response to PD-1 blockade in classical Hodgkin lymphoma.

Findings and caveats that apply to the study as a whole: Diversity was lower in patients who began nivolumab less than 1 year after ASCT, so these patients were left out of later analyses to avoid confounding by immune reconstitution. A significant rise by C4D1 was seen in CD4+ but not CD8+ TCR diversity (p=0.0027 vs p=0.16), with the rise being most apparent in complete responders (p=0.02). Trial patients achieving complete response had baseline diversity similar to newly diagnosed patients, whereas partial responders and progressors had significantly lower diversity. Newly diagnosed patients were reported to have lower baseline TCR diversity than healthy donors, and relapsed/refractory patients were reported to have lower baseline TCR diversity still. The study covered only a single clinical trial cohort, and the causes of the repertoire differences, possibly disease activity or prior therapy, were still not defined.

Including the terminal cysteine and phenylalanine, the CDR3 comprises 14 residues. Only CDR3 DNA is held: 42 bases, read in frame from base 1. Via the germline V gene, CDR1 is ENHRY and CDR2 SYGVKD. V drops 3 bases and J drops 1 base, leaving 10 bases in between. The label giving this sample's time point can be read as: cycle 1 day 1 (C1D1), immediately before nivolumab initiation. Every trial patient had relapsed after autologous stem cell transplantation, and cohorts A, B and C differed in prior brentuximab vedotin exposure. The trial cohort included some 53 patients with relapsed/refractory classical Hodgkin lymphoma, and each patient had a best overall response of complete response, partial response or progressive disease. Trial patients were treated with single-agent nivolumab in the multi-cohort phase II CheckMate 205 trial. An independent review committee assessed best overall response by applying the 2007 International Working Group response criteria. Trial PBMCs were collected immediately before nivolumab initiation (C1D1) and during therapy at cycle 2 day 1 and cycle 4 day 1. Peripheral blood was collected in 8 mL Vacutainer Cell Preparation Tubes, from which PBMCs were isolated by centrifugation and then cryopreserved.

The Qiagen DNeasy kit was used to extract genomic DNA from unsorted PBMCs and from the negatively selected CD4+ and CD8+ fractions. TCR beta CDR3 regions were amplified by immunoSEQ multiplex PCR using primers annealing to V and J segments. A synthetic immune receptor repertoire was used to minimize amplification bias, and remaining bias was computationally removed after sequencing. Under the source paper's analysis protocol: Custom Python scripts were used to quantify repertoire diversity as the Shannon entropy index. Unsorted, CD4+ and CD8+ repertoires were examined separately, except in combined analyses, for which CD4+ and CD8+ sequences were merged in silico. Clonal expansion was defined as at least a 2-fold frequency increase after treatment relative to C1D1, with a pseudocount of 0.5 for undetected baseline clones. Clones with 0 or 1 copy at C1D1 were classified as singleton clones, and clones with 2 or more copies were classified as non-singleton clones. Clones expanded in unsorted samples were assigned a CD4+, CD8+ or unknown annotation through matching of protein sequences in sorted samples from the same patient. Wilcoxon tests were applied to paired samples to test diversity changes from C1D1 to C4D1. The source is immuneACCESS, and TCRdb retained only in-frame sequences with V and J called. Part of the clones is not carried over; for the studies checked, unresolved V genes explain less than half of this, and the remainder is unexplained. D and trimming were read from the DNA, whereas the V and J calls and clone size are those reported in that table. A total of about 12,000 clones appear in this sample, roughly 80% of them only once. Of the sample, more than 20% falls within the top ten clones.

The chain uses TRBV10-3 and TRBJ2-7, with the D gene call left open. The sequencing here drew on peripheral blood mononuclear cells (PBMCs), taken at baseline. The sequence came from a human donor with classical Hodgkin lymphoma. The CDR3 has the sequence CAISDPTQSYEQYF. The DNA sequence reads TGTGCCATCAGTGATCCGACACAGTCCTACGAGCAGTACTTC.